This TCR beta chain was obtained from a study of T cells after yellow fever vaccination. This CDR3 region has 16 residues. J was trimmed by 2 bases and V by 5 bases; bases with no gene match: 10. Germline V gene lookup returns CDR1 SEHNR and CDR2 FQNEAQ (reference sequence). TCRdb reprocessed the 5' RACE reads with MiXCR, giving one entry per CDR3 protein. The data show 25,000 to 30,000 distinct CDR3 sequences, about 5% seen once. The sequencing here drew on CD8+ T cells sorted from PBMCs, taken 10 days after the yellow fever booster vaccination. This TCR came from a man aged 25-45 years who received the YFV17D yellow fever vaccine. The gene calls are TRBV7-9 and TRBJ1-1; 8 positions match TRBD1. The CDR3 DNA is TGTGCCAGCAGCGCCCTCCATGGACAGGGTAACACTGAAGCTTTCTTT. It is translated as CASSALHGQGNTEAFF.